Shown below are 30 T cell receptor beta chains from a single sample sequenced in a study of cytomegalovirus exposure and HLA in healthy donors. PCR amplification relied on 60 Vbeta primers (plus 13 Jbeta primers). Here immunoSEQ multiplex PCR was the method, and the copy in TCRdb shows in-frame clones only, minus some. Here the sample table reports tens of thousands of clones. The sequenced sample was PBMCs. All receptors derive from a human donor in good health.

The chain recombines TRBV7-2 with TRBJ1-4; the D gene is possibly TRBD1 (6 bases). The germline gives CDR1 SGHTA, CDR2 FQGNSA. This CDR3 has 14 amino acids. Trimming removed 5 bases at V and 5 bases at J, with 12 bases between. The CDR3 coding sequence is TGTGCCAGCAGCCGGGGACACCGAAATGAAAAACTGTTTTTT. Translation: CASSRGHRNEKLFF.

V is TRBV7-9 and J is TRBJ1-3; no clear D. There are 14 residues in the CDR3. CDR1 and CDR2 (germline): SEHNR, FQNEAQ (reference sequence). V was clipped by 5 bases and J by 2 bases, with 10 bases between them. CDR3 nucleotides: TGTGCCAGCAGCCCTCGAGGGACTGGAAACACCATATATTTT. This encodes CASSPRGTGNTIYF.

The genes are TRBV18 and TRBJ1-1; the D gene is possibly TRBD1 (6 bases). Germline V gene data show CDR1 as KGHSH and CDR2 as LQKENI. Deletions cut 6 bases from V and 4 bases from J, with 15 bases between. The length of the CDR3 is 14 residues. CDR3 protein: CASSPGKGGTEAFF. As DNA, the CDR3 is TGTGCCAGCTCCCCAGGGAAAGGGGGCACTGAAGCTTTCTTT.

V usage is TRBV7-8 and J usage is TRBJ2-3, with 10 bases aligning to TRBD2. This CDR3 has 15 amino acids. V lost 5 bases and J lost 1; bases outside the gene matches: 3. Germline V gene data show CDR1 as SGHVS and CDR2 as FQNEAQ. In nucleotides, the CDR3 is TGTGCCAGCAGCCTAACTAGCGGGGGCACAGATACGCAGTATTTT. Protein product: CASSLTSGGTDTQYF. Combining the CDR3 with reference TRBV7-8 and TRBJ2-3 gives the whole variable domain GAGVSQSPRYKVAKRGQDVALRCDPISGHVSLFWYQQALGQGPEFLTYFQNEAQLDKSGLPSDRFFAERPEGSVSTLKIQRTQQEDSAVYLCASSLTSGGTDTQYFGPGTRLTVL.

This chain connects TRBV29-1 to TRBJ2-7; 11 bases fit TRBD1. V trimming: 3 bases; J trimming: 5 bases; junction bases outside the gene matches: 12. In germline, CDR1 is SQVTM, CDR2 ANQGSEA. CDR3 size: 16 residues. CDR3 in amino acids: CSVERVAGQGANEQYF. CDR3 DNA: TGCAGCGTTGAGAGAGTGGCAGGACAGGGGGCCAACGAGCAGTACTTC.

V is TRBV5-1 and J is TRBJ2-7; 8 bases align to TRBD1. This CDR3 region has 15 residues. Per the germline V gene, CDR1 is SGHRS and CDR2 is YFSETQ. The trim removed 4 bases at V and 0 bases at J, leaving 6 bases unmatched. The CDR3 loop is CASSEGQALSYEQYF. The CDR3 region has the DNA TGCGCCAGCAGCGAGGGACAGGCCCTCTCCTACGAGCAGTACTTC.

V gene TRBV10-3 combines with J gene TRBJ2-3, with D maybe TRBD1 (6 bases). V lost 3 bases, J lost 1 base, and 11 bases lay in between. The germline gives CDR1 ENHRY, CDR2 SYGVKD. The CDR3 covers 15 residues. CDR3 sequence (DNA): TGTGCCATCAGTGATCAACCAGGGGGCACAGATACGCAGTATTTT. This sequence encodes CAISDQPGGTDTQYF.

The chain combines TRBV2 with TRBJ1-5; 7 nucleotides agree with TRBD1. Per germline, CDR1 SNHLY and CDR2 FYNNEI. With V trimmed by 2 bases and J by 5 bases, 0 bases remained unmatched. The CDR3 length is 13 residues. Here the CDR3 DNA reads TGTGCCAGCAGTGAACAGGGGGATCAGCCCCAGCATTTT. This translates into CASSEQGDQPQHF.

The CDR3 region is CASSVQGERPEAFF. In DNA form, the CDR3 reads TGTGCCAGCAGTGTACAGGGGGAGAGACCTGAAGCTTTCTTT. The rearrangement joins TRBV6-6 to TRBJ1-1; 8 nucleotides align to TRBD1. The V segment lost 5 bases and the J segment 6 bases; nucleotides outside the gene matches: 8. The CDR3 loop spans 14 amino acids. Germline V gene data show CDR1 as MNHNY and CDR2 as SVGAGI (reference sequence).

The chain has TRBV7-2 and TRBJ2-2; TRBD2 matches at 12 bases. The CDR3 is 15 residues long. The V gene's germline CDR1 is SGHTA and CDR2 FQGNSA. V lost 5 bases and J lost 3; bases outside the gene matches: 1. The CDR3 sequence: CASSRLAGDTGELFF. CDR3 DNA sequence: TGTGCCAGCAGCCGACTAGCGGGGGACACCGGGGAGCTGTTTTTT.

The V call is TRBV5-1, the J call TRBJ1-1; D is uncertain. CDR1 and CDR2 (germline): SGHRS, YFSETQ. The CDR3 consists of 13 residues. Trimming cost V 4 bases and J 1 base, with 8 bases left between them. The DNA for the CDR3 is TGCGCCAGCAGCAGTACACCGAACACTGAAGCTTTCTTT. Translated: CASSSTPNTEAFF.

V and J are TRBV18 and TRBJ2-7, with D maybe TRBD1 (5 bases). Per the germline V gene, CDR1 is KGHSH and CDR2 is LQKENI. The CDR3 sequence is 14 residues long. Trimming cost V 3 bases and J 3 bases, with 12 bases left between them. In nucleotides, the CDR3 is TGTGCCAGCTCACCTGGGAACCAGGGCTACGAGCAGTACTTC. It codes for CASSPGNQGYEQYF.

The chain employs TRBV5-1 and TRBJ2-2; D uncertain. This CDR3 comprises 12 residues. From germline, CDR1 is SGHRS and CDR2 YFSETQ. V was shortened by 2 bases and J by 5 bases, with 4 bases between the two germline ends. The CDR3 DNA is TGCGCCAGCAGCTTTAAAACCGGGGAGCTGTTTTTT. It specifies CASSFKTGELFF.

The chain joins TRBV2 to TRBJ1-5; the D gene is possibly TRBD1 (5 bases). The CDR3 contains 16 residues. Germline CDR1 reads SNHLY; CDR2 reads FYNNEI. Trimming cost V 4 bases and J 2 bases, with 15 bases left between them. CDR3 protein: CASSARGREGNQPQHF. CDR3 coding DNA: TGTGCCAGCAGTGCAAGGGGCAGGGAGGGCAATCAGCCCCAGCATTTT.

V usage is TRBV7-6 and J usage is TRBJ1-5; D is ambiguous. Germline CDR1 and CDR2: SGHVS and FNYEAQ. Trimming removed 1 base at V and 7 bases at J, with 8 bases between. The CDR3 runs to 13 residues. CDR3 in amino acids: CASSLGGKQPQHF. CDR3 DNA sequence: TGTGCCAGCAGCTTAGGAGGGAAGCAGCCCCAGCATTTT.

The rearrangement links TRBV10-3 to TRBJ2-2; 8 bases map to TRBD2. The germline gives CDR1 ENHRY, CDR2 SYGVKD. This CDR3 has 16 amino acids. After removal of 0 bases from V and 4 bases from J, the junction contained 4 bases not matched to a gene. The CDR3 sequence: CAISESPGGLTGELFF. The CDR3 nucleotides are TGTGCCATCAGTGAGTCGCCGGGGGGGCTCACCGGGGAGCTGTTTTTT.

The gene calls are TRBV7-8 and TRBJ1-6, with 10 positions matching TRBD1. Germline V lookup: CDR1 SGHVS, CDR2 FQNEAQ. J gave up 10 bases and V 5 bases, and 8 bases lay outside the gene matches. The length of the CDR3 is 15 residues. CDR3 residues: CASSQRQGAESPLHF. The DNA of the CDR3 is TGTGCCAGCAGCCAGCGACAGGGGGCAGAATCACCCCTCCACTTT.

The chain has TRBV27 and TRBJ1-1, with 9 bases that match TRBD1. There are 15 residues in the CDR3. Unmatched junction bases numbered 5, after V lost 3 bases and J lost 3 bases. Germline CDR1 reads MNHEY; CDR2 reads SMNVEV (reference sequence). The CDR3 DNA follows: TGTGCCAGCAGTTTCTCTTGGACAGGGGACACTGAAGCTTTCTTT. This encodes CASSFSWTGDTEAFF.

The chain is built from TRBV18 and TRBJ2-7, with 7 bases aligning to TRBD2. From germline, CDR1 is KGHSH and CDR2 LQKENI. This CDR3 comprises 13 residues. With 4 bases clipped from V and 4 bases from J, the junction kept 4 bases outside the gene matches. This chain's CDR3 is CASSLTSAYEQYF. CDR3 coding DNA: TGTGCCAGCTCACTTACTAGCGCTTACGAGCAGTACTTC.

V is TRBV19 and J is TRBJ1-1, with 7 bases identical to TRBD1. Per the germline V gene, CDR1 is LNHDA and CDR2 is SQIVND (reference sequence). The CDR3 runs 14 residues. Germline trimming cut 3 bases from V and 1 base from J; bases unmatched to any gene: 2. CDR3 amino acids: CASSIGTANTEAFF. For the CDR3, the DNA is TGTGCCAGTAGTATTGGGACAGCGAACACTGAAGCTTTCTTT.

DNA of the CDR3: TGTGCCAGCAGCCAGGACAGGGTGGGGGGTCGCAATCAGCCCCAGCATTTT. Its translation: CASSQDRVGGRNQPQHF. This chain links TRBV7-8 with TRBJ1-5; 8 positions agree with TRBD1. CDR1 and CDR2 from the germline V gene are SGHVS and FQNEAQ. CDR3 length: 17 residues. With 5 bases clipped from V and 2 bases from J, the junction kept 11 bases outside the gene matches.

J is TRBJ1-4 and V is TRBV5-1; TRBD1 agrees at 7 bases. Germline trimming cut 3 bases from V and 0 bases from J; bases unmatched to any gene: 2. The germline gives CDR1 SGHRS, CDR2 YFSETQ. The CDR3 is 15 residues long. The CDR3 is CASSWGTATNEKLFF. The CDR3 nucleotides are TGCGCCAGCAGCTGGGGGACAGCAACTAATGAAAAACTGTTTTTT.

This sequence joins TRBV7-9 and TRBJ1-1; 10 nucleotides agree with TRBD1. The CDR3 contains 15 residues. Trimming at V came to 2 bases and at J to 7 bases, leaving 7 bases not matched to a gene. Germline V CDR1 and CDR2: SEHNR, FQNEAQ (reference sequence). The CDR3 loop is CASSLNDRGRDEAFF. The CDR3 DNA reads as TGTGCCAGCAGCTTAAACGACAGGGGGCGCGATGAAGCTTTCTTT.

V is TRBV18 and J is TRBJ1-3; 9 bases are shared with TRBD1. The trim removed 3 bases at V and 7 bases at J, leaving 4 bases unmatched. The CDR3 has 14 residues. Germline CDR1 and CDR2: KGHSH and LQKENI. As DNA, the CDR3 is TGTGCCAGCTCACCGGGACAGGGTCCCAACACCATATATTTT. Residues: CASSPGQGPNTIYF.

The chain has TRBV28 and TRBJ1-2; 9 bases line up with TRBD1. From germline, CDR1 is MDHEN and CDR2 SYDVKM. J gave up 7 bases and V 2 bases, and 5 bases lay outside the gene matches. The CDR3 is 14 residues long. CDR3 residues: CASSLRTGGLGYTF. CDR3 DNA: TGTGCCAGCAGTTTACGTACAGGGGGCCTTGGCTACACCTTC.

V and J are TRBV28 and TRBJ2-7; D gene unclear. V was cut by 3 bases and J by 0 bases, with 9 bases left in between. Germline CDR1 and CDR2: MDHEN and SYDVKM. The length of the CDR3 is 14 residues. CDR3 protein: CASSFLADSYEQYF. The CDR3 region has the DNA TGTGCCAGCAGTTTCTTGGCCGACTCCTACGAGCAGTACTTC.

J is TRBJ2-5 and V is TRBV6-1, with 7 bases that match TRBD1. The J call may be incorrect, as the DNA end agrees better with TRBJ2-7. The CDR3 sequence is 14 residues long. Germline values: CDR1 MNHNS, CDR2 SASEGT. The CDR3 DNA reads as TGTGCCAGCAGTGGAGACAGGGCCTCCTACGAGCAGTACTTC. Its protein is CASSGDRASYEQYF.

This rearrangement joins TRBV23-1 to TRBJ1-2; D unresolved. TRBV23-1 carries the ORF label, with uncertain function. V lost 2 bases and J 7 bases, leaving 14 bases between the germline ends. This CDR3 contains 14 residues. The CDR3 loop is CASSQTCGLSGYTF. The CDR3 DNA follows: TGCGCCAGCAGTCAAACCTGCGGACTCTCTGGCTACACCTTC.

The chain has TRBV2 and TRBJ1-1; 10 bases fit TRBD1. The V gene end was trimmed by 5 bases and the J gene end by 0 bases; junction bases not matched to a gene: 9. The CDR3 covers 17 residues. Germline CDR1 SNHLY, CDR2 FYNNEI. The CDR3 reads CASSTSDRGLMNTEAFF. The CDR3 nucleotides read TGTGCCAGCAGTACAAGCGACAGGGGGCTAATGAACACTGAAGCTTTCTTT.

V gene TRBV2 combines with J gene TRBJ1-2; weak D call: TRBD1 (5 bases). CDR1 and CDR2 (germline): SNHLY, FYNNEI. The V and J ends lost 3 bases and 14 bases respectively, with 10 bases between them. The CDR3 spans 10 residues. CDR3 in amino acids: CASSDWEGTF. For the CDR3, the DNA is TGTGCCAGCAGTGACTGGGAGGGGACCTTC.